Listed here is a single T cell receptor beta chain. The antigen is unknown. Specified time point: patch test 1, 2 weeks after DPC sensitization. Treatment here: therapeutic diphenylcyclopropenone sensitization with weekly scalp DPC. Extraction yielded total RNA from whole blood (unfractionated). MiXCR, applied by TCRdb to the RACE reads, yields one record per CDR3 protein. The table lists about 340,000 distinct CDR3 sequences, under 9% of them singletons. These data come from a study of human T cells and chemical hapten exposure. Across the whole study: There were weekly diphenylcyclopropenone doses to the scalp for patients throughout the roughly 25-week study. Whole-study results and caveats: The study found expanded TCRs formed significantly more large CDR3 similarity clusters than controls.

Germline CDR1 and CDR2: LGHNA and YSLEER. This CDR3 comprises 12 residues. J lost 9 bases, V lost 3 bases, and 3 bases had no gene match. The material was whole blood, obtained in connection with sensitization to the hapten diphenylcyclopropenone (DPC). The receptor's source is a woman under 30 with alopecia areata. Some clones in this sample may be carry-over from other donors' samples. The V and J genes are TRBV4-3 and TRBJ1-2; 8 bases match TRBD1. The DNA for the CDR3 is TGCGCCAGCAGCCAGGACAGGGCGAGCTACACCTTC. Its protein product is CASSQDRASYTF.